This entry features one T cell receptor beta chain sequence. The data originate from a study of OX40 agonist ivuxolimab in advanced cancers. Study-wide background: Ivuxolimab, an antibody acting as an agonist of OX40 (CD134), was used to treat patients. People in dose escalation had one of these cancers: hepatocellular carcinoma, melanoma, renal cell or head and neck cancer. A history of anti-PD-1, anti-PD-L1 or anti-CTLA-4 therapy was acceptable, and over 30% had some.

Data came from immunoSEQ multiplex PCR; TCRdb stores just in-frame clones and leaves some out. The sample has about 110,000 clones, less than 95% seen once. Germline CDR1 reads SGHDT; CDR2 reads YYEEEE. The CDR3 runs to 16 residues. V lost 6 bases and J lost 0; bases outside the gene matches: 11. The sampling schedule covered blood at baseline, cycle 4 day 1, and cycle 7 day 1. Sequenced material: CD4+ or CD8+ T cells sorted from blood, taken in a trial of the OX40 agonist ivuxolimab. This chain links TRBV5-6 with TRBJ2-7; TRBD1 aligns across 8 bases. The TCR originated in an adult with an advanced solid tumor such as melanoma, head and neck, liver or kidney cancer. The CDR3: CASTKAYGTGSYEQYF. The CDR3 DNA reads as TGTGCCAGCACCAAAGCTTATGGGACAGGCTCCTACGAGCAGTACTTC.